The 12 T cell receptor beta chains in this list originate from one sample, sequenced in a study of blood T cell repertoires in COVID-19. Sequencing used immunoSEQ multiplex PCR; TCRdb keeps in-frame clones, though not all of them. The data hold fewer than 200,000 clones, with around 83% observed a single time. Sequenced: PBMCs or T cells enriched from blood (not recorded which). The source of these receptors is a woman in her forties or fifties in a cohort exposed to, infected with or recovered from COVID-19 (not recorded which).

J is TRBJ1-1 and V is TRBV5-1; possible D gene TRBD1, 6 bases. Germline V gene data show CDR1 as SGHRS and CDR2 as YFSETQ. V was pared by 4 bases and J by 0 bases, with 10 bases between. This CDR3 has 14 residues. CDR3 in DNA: TGCGCCAGCAGCATCGGGGACATGAACACTGAAGCTTTCTTT. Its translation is CASSIGDMNTEAFF. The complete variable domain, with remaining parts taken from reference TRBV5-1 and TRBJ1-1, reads KAGVTQTPRYLIKTRGQQVTLSCSPISGHRSVSWYQQTPGQGLQFLFEYFSETQRNKGNFPGRFSGRQFSNSRSEMNVSTLELGDSALYLCASSIGDMNTEAFFGQGTRLTVV.

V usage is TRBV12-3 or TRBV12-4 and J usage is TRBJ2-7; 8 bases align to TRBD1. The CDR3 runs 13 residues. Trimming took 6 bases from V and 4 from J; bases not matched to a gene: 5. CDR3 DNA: TGTGCCAGCAGGCGAACAGGGGGTTACGAGCAGTACTTC. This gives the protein CASRRTGGYEQYF.

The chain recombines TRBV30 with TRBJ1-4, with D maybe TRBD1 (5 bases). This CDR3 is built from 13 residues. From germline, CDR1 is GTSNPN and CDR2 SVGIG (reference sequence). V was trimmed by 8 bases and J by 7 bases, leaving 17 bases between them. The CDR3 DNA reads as TGTGCCCTATCTCCTCTTCAGGGTGAAAAACTGTTTTTT. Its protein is CALSPLQGEKLFF.

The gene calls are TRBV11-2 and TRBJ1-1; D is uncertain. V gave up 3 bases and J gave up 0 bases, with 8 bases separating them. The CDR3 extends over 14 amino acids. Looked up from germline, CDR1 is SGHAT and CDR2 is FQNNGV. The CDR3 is CASSLYSVNTEAFF. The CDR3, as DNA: TGTGCCAGCAGCTTGTATAGTGTGAACACTGAAGCTTTCTTT.

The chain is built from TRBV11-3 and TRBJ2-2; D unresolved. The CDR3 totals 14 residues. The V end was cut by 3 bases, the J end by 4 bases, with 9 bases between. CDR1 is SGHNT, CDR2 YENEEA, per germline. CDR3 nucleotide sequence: TGTGCCAGCAGCTTCGAGGAAGGCACCGGGGAGCTGTTTTTT. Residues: CASSFEEGTGELFF.

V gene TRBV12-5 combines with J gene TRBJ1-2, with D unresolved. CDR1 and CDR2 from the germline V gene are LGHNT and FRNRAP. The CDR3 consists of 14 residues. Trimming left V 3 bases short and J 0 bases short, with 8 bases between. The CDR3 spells CASGFDTSNYGYTF. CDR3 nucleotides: TGTGCTAGTGGTTTCGACACCTCTAACTATGGCTACACCTTC.

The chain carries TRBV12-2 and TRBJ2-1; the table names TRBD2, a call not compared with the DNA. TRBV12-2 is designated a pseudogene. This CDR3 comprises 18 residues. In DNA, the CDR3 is TGTGCAAGTCGCCCACACGCCAGGACTAGCGGGAGTTGGGGTGAGCAGTTCTTC. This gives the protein CASRPHARTSGSWGEQFF.

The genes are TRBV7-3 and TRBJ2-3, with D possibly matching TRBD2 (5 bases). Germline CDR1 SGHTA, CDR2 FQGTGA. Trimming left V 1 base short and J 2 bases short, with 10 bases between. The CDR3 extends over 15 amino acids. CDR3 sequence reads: CASSLNVGDTDTQYF. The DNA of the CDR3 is TGTGCCAGCAGCTTAAATGTGGGAGACACAGATACGCAGTATTTT.

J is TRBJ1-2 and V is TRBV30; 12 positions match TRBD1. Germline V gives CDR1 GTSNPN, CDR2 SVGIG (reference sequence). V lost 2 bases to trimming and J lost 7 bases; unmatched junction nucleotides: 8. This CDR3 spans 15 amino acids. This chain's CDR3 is CAWSPPGQGAPGYTF. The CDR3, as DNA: TGTGCCTGGAGTCCCCCGGGACAGGGGGCGCCTGGCTACACCTTC.

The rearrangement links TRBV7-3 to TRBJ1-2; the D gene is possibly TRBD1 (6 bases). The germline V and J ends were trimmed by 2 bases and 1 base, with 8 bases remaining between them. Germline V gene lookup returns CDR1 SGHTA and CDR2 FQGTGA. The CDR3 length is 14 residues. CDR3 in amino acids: CASSLQGSNYGYTF. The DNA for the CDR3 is TGTGCCAGCAGCTTACAGGGGAGTAACTATGGCTACACCTTC.

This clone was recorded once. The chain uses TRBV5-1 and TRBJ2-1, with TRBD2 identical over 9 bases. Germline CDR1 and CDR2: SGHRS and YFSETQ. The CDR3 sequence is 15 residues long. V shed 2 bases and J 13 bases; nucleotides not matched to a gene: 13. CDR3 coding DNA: TGCGCCAGCAGCTTCACTAGCGGGCCTGGCGACACACAGTTCTTC. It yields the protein CASSFTSGPGDTQFF.

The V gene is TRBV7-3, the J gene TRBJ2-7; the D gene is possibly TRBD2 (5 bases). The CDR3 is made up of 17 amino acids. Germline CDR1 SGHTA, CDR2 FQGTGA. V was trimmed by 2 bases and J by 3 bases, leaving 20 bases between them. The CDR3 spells CASSLHIERSRRYEQYF. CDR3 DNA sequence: TGTGCCAGCAGCTTACACATCGAGCGGTCCCGACGCTACGAGCAGTACTTC.